The 27 T cell receptor beta chains below all came from one sample that was sequenced in a study of shared clonotypes between healthy human individuals. Libraries were prepared by immunoSEQ multiplex PCR; TCRdb keeps only in-frame clonotypes and omits some of them. In the table there are about 1.1 million clones, 70% to 80% of which are singletons. The sample taken for sequencing was memory CD4+ T cells from PBMCs. As for subset: CD45RA-negative fraction. These receptors all stem from a man aged 18 to 29 in good health. Some clones in this sample may be carry-over from other donors' samples.

The chain carries TRBV9 and TRBJ2-3; D possibly corresponds to TRBD2 (6 bases). Trimming shortened V by 4 bases and J by 2 bases, and 17 bases separated the two germline ends. The CDR3 totals 16 residues. CDR1 and CDR2 (germline): SGDLS, YYNGEE. DNA for the CDR3: TGTGCCAGCAGCCCCCGTACGGCGGGGAACACAGATACGCAGTATTTT. Amino acids: CASSPRTAGNTDTQYF.

The V gene is TRBV6-1, the J gene TRBJ2-5; 8 bases are a match to TRBD2. Germline V gene sequence: CDR1 MNHNS, CDR2 SASEGT. J was trimmed by 4 bases and V by 4 bases; bases with no gene match: 5. This CDR3 region has 14 residues. For the CDR3, the DNA is TGTGCCAGCAGTGCCCGGGAGGGGCGAGAGACCCAGTACTTC. The encoded protein is CASSAREGRETQYF.

The chain joins TRBV2 to TRBJ1-5; D is ambiguous. Trimming removed 2 bases from V and 7 bases from J, with 12 bases in between. The CDR3 spans 14 residues. The germline gives CDR1 SNHLY, CDR2 FYNNEI. The CDR3 DNA follows: TGTGCCAGCAGTGAATTTAACGTCGGGCAGCCCCAGCATTTT. Protein sequence: CASSEFNVGQPQHF.

V usage is TRBV18 and J usage is TRBJ2-5; 9 bases map to TRBD2. Germline loops: CDR1 KGHSH, CDR2 LQKENI. The CDR3 covers 14 residues. J was trimmed by 6 bases and V by 3 bases; bases with no gene match: 5. The DNA of the CDR3 is TGTGCCAGCTCACCGCGGGAGGGCCAGAAGACCCAGTACTTC. Encoded protein: CASSPREGQKTQYF.

This clone was observed a few times. This rearrangement joins TRBV14 to TRBJ2-7, with D possibly matching TRBD1 (5 bases). The CDR3 contains 14 residues. Between the trimmed V and J ends, which lost 5 bases and 0 bases, there was a span of 11 bases. CDR1 is SGHDN and CDR2 is FVKESK in the germline V gene. The CDR3 nucleotides read TGTGCCAGCAGCAGCAACAGGTACTCCTACGAGCAGTACTTC. The encoded protein is CASSSNRYSYEQYF.

The chain uses TRBV29-1 and TRBJ2-3; 9 bases line up with TRBD2. The V gene's germline CDR1 is SQVTM and CDR2 ANQGSEA. With V trimmed by 5 bases and J by 8 bases, 20 bases remained unmatched. The CDR3 is 17 residues long. The CDR3 nucleotides are TGCAGCGTTTTGAGGGCGGGAGGGCCGACTTTCGGATTTACGCAGTATTTT. This codes for CSVLRAGGPTFGFTQYF.

The genes are TRBV29-1 and TRBJ1-2; D possibly corresponds to TRBD1 (5 bases). Germline CDR1 is SQVTM and CDR2 is ANQGSEA. The V gene lost 1 base and the J gene lost 7 bases, with 13 bases spanning the gap. CDR3 length equals 13 residues. In DNA form, the CDR3 reads TGCAGCGTTGAAGGCCAGGGAAACCGTGGCTACACCTTC. Translating gives CSVEGQGNRGYTF.

The V gene is TRBV5-4, the J gene TRBJ2-3; D gene ambiguous. V was trimmed by 2 bases and J by 2 bases, leaving 6 bases between them. Germline CDR1 is SGHNT and CDR2 is YYREEE (reference sequence). The CDR3 has 13 residues. The CDR3 spells CASSFASTDTQYF. CDR3 DNA sequence: TGTGCCAGCAGCTTTGCGTCCACAGATACGCAGTATTTT.

This clone appeared a few times. The gene calls are TRBV28 and TRBJ1-4, with 9 bases that match TRBD1. The CDR3 extends over 15 amino acids. The V segment lost 5 bases and the J segment 8 bases; nucleotides outside the gene matches: 9. Per the germline V gene, CDR1 is MDHEN and CDR2 is SYDVKM. In DNA form, the CDR3 reads TGTGCCAGCAGTCTCCCACAGGGGGCAAGGGAAAAACTGTTTTTT. This codes for CASSLPQGAREKLFF.

Note on this clone: A clone one base away is much larger, so this may be a read error. The identical CDR3 is also encoded by other nucleotide sequences in the sample. The genes are TRBV7-9 and TRBJ1-1, with D perhaps TRBD1 (6 bases). V lost 2 bases, J lost 1 base, and 8 bases lay in between. Germline CDR1 reads SEHNR; CDR2 reads FQNEAQ (reference sequence). The CDR3 covers 14 residues. CDR3 nucleotides: TGTGCCAGCAGCTTACAGGGGAGGAACACTGAAGCTTTCTTT. Translating it yields CASSLQGRNTEAFF.

In its sample, this clone was seen many times. The gene calls are TRBV28 and TRBJ2-3, with D perhaps TRBD1 or TRBD2 (6 bases each). Trimming took 7 bases from V and 0 from J, leaving 23 bases between them. CDR3 length: 18 residues. Looked up from germline, CDR1 is MDHEN and CDR2 is SYDVKM. The CDR3 protein is CASTRYGGRPPSTDTQYF. The CDR3 DNA follows: TGTGCCAGCACACGTTATGGGGGGCGCCCGCCCAGCACAGATACGCAGTATTTT.

About this clone itself: At the DNA level, this CDR3 is encoded by other sequences in the same sample as well. The chain joins TRBV29-1 to TRBJ1-5; unclear D gene. There are 13 residues in the CDR3. V dropped 6 bases and J dropped 4 bases, with 13 bases sitting between them. CDR1 is SQVTM and CDR2 is ANQGSEA in the germline V gene. CDR3 coding DNA: TGCAGCGTCGGAGGAGGAAGGAATCAGCCCCAGCATTTT. It codes for CSVGGGRNQPQHF.

On this clone: This sequence may be a read error, since a much larger clone differs from it by one base. The chain combines TRBV5-1 with TRBJ1-1; TRBD1 is a possible D gene (6 bases). The CDR3 is 14 residues long. V was pared by 1 base and J by 1 base, with 8 bases between. The germline CDR1 and CDR2 sequences are SGHRS and YFSETQ. The CDR3 loop is CASSLQGKNTEAFF. CDR3 bases: TGCGCCAGCAGCTTGCAGGGGAAGAACACTGAAGCTTTCTTT.

The CDR3: CAISEVRNTIYF. CDR3 in DNA: TGTGCCATCAGTGAAGTCCGAAACACCATATATTTT. The chain carries TRBV10-3 and TRBJ1-3, with D unresolved. Trimming pared 3 bases from V and 5 bases from J, leaving 5 bases between. Germline values: CDR1 ENHRY, CDR2 SYGVKD. The CDR3 contains 12 residues.

This chain links TRBV28 with TRBJ1-5, with a weak D call TRBD1 (5 bases). CDR1 is MDHEN, CDR2 SYDVKM, per germline. Trimming left V 11 bases short and J 3 bases short, with 17 bases between. The CDR3 consists of 14 residues. The CDR3, as DNA: TGTGCCTGCCGGGGGGGACGGTTCAATCAGCCCCAGCATTTT. Protein: CACRGGRFNQPQHF.

The genes are TRBV5-4 and TRBJ2-5; 8 bases agree with TRBD2. The V gene end was trimmed by 5 bases and the J gene end by 5 bases; junction bases not matched to a gene: 5. Germline CDR1 is SGHNT and CDR2 is YYREEE (reference sequence). The CDR3 loop spans 13 amino acids. CDR3 in amino acids: CASRAGGRETQYF. CDR3 nucleotides: TGTGCCAGCAGGGCGGGAGGAAGGGAGACCCAGTACTTC. The entire variable domain, with the rest obtained from reference TRBV5-4 and TRBJ2-5, is as follows: ETGVTQSPTHLIKTRGQQVTLRCSSQSGHNTVSWYQQALGQGPQFIFQYYREEENGRGNFPPRFSGLQFPNYSSELNVNALELDDSALYLCASRAGGRETQYFGPGTRLLVL.

This clone turned up a few times. This chain links TRBV14 with TRBJ2-7; the D is unclear. CDR1 SGHDN and CDR2 FVKESK come from the germline V gene. This CDR3 is 8 amino acids long. DNA for the CDR3: TGTGCCAGCAGCCATTTTTCCGTC. It encodes CASSHFSV.

The chain is built from TRBV11-2 and TRBJ2-7; no definite D call. Germline loops: CDR1 SGHAT, CDR2 FQNNGV. Trimming took off 5 bases at V and 2 bases at J, with 7 bases between the two ends. The CDR3 runs to 12 residues. CDR3 in DNA: TGTGCCAGCAGCCCACACCCCTACGAGCAGTACTTC. Its protein is CASSPHPYEQYF.

This CDR3 reads CASSSPFGRSSYNEQFF. As DNA, the CDR3 is TGTGCCAGCAGCTCCCCCTTCGGGCGGAGCTCCTACAATGAGCAGTTCTTC. The J gene is TRBJ2-1, the V gene TRBV7-9, with unresolved D. This CDR3 region has 17 residues. Trimming shortened V by 4 bases and J by 0 bases, and 16 bases separated the two germline ends. Per the germline V gene, CDR1 is SEHNR and CDR2 is FQNEAQ (reference sequence).

In its sample, this clone was seen a few times. The V gene is TRBV2, the J gene TRBJ1-2, with TRBD1 matching 10 bases. Trimming cost V 1 base and J 14 bases; bases outside gene matches: 1. Germline V gene lookup returns CDR1 SNHLY and CDR2 FYNNEI. The CDR3 extends over 11 amino acids. The DNA of the CDR3 is TGTGCCAGCAGTGAAGGGACAGGGGGGACCTTC. This codes for CASSEGTGGTF.

This clone showed up just a few times. The chain combines TRBV19 with TRBJ1-5; D call uncertain. The V gene lost 5 bases and the J gene lost 1 base, with 9 bases spanning the gap. The CDR3 sequence is 14 residues long. Germline-derived CDR1 and CDR2 are LNHDA and SQIVND (reference sequence). The CDR3 here is CASSVESSNQPQHF. The CDR3 DNA reads as TGTGCCAGTAGTGTGGAGTCCAGCAATCAGCCCCAGCATTTT.

V usage is TRBV7-9 and J usage is TRBJ2-7, with 9 bases identical to TRBD1. With V trimmed by 5 bases and J by 6 bases, 11 bases remained unmatched. Germline CDR1 and CDR2: SEHNR and FQNEAQ (reference sequence). The CDR3 is 15 residues long. The CDR3 nucleotides are TGTGCCAGCAGCCACTTGGGACAGGGACCCTTCGAGCAGTACTTC. Translated: CASSHLGQGPFEQYF.

This clone has a handful of counts. This chain connects TRBV6-5 to TRBJ1-3, with unresolved D. Trimming took off 10 bases at V and 2 bases at J, with 15 bases between the two ends. Germline values: CDR1 MNHEY, CDR2 SVGAGI. The CDR3 totals 14 residues. The CDR3 protein is CAKIDTPTGNTIYF. In DNA form, the CDR3 reads TGTGCCAAGATAGACACCCCAACTGGAAACACCATATATTTT.

V gene TRBV28 combines with J gene TRBJ1-4, with 7 bases identical to TRBD1. The CDR3 spans 12 residues. V was clipped by 7 bases and J by 6 bases; unmatched bases: 2. CDR1 MDHEN and CDR2 SYDVKM come from the germline V gene. CDR3 in amino acids: CASTRGYEKLFF. As DNA, the CDR3 is TGTGCCAGCACCAGGGGGTATGAAAAACTGTTTTTT.

The chain recombines TRBV7-3 with TRBJ1-5, with D unresolved. Germline CDR1 is SGHTA and CDR2 is FQGTGA. CDR3 length: 13 amino acids. Between the trimmed V and J ends, which lost 2 bases and 6 bases, there was a span of 8 bases. The DNA of the CDR3 is TGTGCCAGCAGCTTAGATGGAGGTCAGCCCCAGCATTTT. Translated: CASSLDGGQPQHF.

The chain recombines TRBV15 with TRBJ2-1, with no clear D. Trimming pared 6 bases from V and 9 bases from J, leaving 15 bases between. The CDR3 extends over 13 amino acids. CDR1 is LNHNV, CDR2 YYDKDF, per germline (reference sequence). The CDR3 DNA reads as TGTGCCACCAGTACCGGCTCGTGGGGTGAGCAGTTCTTC. This translates into CATSTGSWGEQFF.

The genes are TRBV27 and TRBJ2-7, with D tentatively TRBD1 (5 bases). Trimming cost V 3 bases and J 3 bases, with 15 bases left between them. Per the germline V gene, CDR1 is MNHEY and CDR2 is SMNVEV (reference sequence). This CDR3 comprises 15 residues. This CDR3 is CASSFKGVGFYEQYF. CDR3 bases: TGTGCCAGCAGTTTTAAAGGGGTAGGGTTCTACGAGCAGTACTTC.